This TCR beta chain derives from a study of CD8 T cells in Susac syndrome. High-throughput TCR beta sequencing covered peripheral CD8+ and CD4+ T cells. Each multiple sclerosis control was a treatment-naive patient with relapsing-remitting disease that was either stable or active. Trimming cost V 0 bases and J 2 bases, with 11 bases left between them. Germline V CDR1 and CDR2: GTSNPN, SVGIG (reference sequence). The CDR3 runs to 14 residues. cDNA came from about 0.5 to 1 ug RNA primed by random hexamers. Amplification of TCR beta CDR3 across 54 Vbeta and 13 Jbeta was performed with immunoSEQ multiplex PCR. TCRdb reanalysed the immunoSEQ multiplex PCR reads using MiXCR and keeps one entry per CDR3 protein. The data hold hundreds of thousands of distinct CDR3 sequences, with around 85% observed a single time.

The source is a human donor with multiple sclerosis. The sequenced sample was CD8+ T cells from PBMCs. The chain employs TRBV30 and TRBJ2-7, with a possible D match to TRBD2 (6 bases). CDR3 nucleotide sequence: TGTGCCTGGAGTGTGGCTAGCGCAGCCTACGAGCAGTACTTC. Translated, it gives CAWSVASAAYEQYF.